This passage covers 2 T cell receptor beta chains from one sample sequenced in a study of cytomegalovirus exposure and HLA in healthy donors. Primers: 60 Vbeta forward and 13 Jbeta reverse. The method was immunoSEQ multiplex PCR; TCRdb's version includes in-frame clones alone and lacks a portion of them. This sample yields about 170,000 clones, of which approximately 80% are seen a single time; 1.9% belongs to the top ten. Sequenced sample: PBMCs. Source of these receptors: a woman under 30 in good health and CMV-seronegative.

V gene TRBV28 combines with J gene TRBJ2-5, with D hard to call. Germline CDR1 MDHEN, CDR2 SYDVKM. The CDR3 sequence is 14 residues long. Trimming removed 2 bases from V and 1 base from J, with 8 bases in between. The CDR3 sequence: CASSLSTAQETQYF. The CDR3 nucleotides are TGTGCCAGCAGTTTAAGCACAGCCCAAGAGACCCAGTACTTC. Based on the CDR3 plus reference TRBV28 and TRBJ2-5, the full variable domain is DVKVTQSSRYLVKRTGEKVFLECVQDMDHENMFWYRQDPGLGLRLIYFSYDVKMKEKGDIPEGYSVSREKKERFSLILESASTNQTSMYLCASSLSTAQETQYFGPGTRLLVL.

The chain links TRBV7-9 to TRBJ2-3; TRBD2 agrees at 11 bases. V was clipped by 5 bases and J by 3 bases; unmatched bases: 10. This CDR3 comprises 17 residues. Germline V gives CDR1 SEHNR, CDR2 FQNEAQ (reference sequence). The CDR3, as DNA: TGTGCCAGCAGCCCGAAAAGACTAGCGGGACAGACAGATACGCAGTATTTT. This gives the protein CASSPKRLAGQTDTQYF.